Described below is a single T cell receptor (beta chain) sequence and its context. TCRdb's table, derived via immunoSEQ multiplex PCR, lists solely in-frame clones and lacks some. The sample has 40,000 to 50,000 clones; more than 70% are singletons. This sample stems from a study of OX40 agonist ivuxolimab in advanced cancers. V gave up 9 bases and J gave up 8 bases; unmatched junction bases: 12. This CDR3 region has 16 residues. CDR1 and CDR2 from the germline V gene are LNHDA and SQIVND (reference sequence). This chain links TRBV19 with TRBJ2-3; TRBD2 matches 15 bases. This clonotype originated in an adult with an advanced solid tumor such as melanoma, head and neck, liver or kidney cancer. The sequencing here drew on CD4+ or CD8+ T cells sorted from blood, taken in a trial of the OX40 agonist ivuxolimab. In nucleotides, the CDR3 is TGTGCCAGCACCTCGAGGACTAGCGGGAGGGTTGGTACGCAGTATTTT. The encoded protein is CASTSRTSGRVGTQYF.